Detailed here is one T cell receptor beta chain. Its antigen is not identified. Assay used: immunoSEQ multiplex PCR; TCRdb lists only in-frame clones, some missing. The sample contains 180,000 or so clones, 85% to 90% of which appear only once. This sample was taken from a study of T cell responses to AZD1222 COVID-19 vaccine. Whole-study findings and limits: Spike-wide vaccine-associated CD4 TCRs dominated at 160-218 and 743-854.

Germline-derived CDR1 and CDR2 are SQVTM and ANQGSEA. The CDR3 length is 16 residues. V was shortened by 4 bases and J by 0 bases, with 15 bases between the two germline ends. The TCR comes from an adult in good health. The source material was peripheral blood, sampled on day 0 of AZD1222 vaccination. The V call is TRBV29-1, the J call TRBJ2-2, with D possibly being TRBD2 (6 bases). CDR3 region: CSVGKPGLSNTGELFF. In nucleotides, the CDR3 is TGCAGCGTTGGGAAACCGGGACTGTCGAACACCGGGGAGCTGTTTTTT.